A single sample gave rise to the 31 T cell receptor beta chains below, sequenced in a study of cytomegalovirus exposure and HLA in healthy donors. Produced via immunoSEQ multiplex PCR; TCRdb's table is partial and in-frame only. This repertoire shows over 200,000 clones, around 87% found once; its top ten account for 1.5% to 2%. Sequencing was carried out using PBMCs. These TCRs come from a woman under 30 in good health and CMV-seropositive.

In DNA form, the CDR3 reads TGCGCCAGCAGCTTGAGAGGCCAGGGGGCTGAAGCTTTCTTT. Protein: CASSLRGQGAEAFF. The J gene is TRBJ1-1, the V gene TRBV5-1; TRBD1 aligns across 7 bases. After removal of 1 base from V and 6 bases from J, the junction contained 6 bases not matched to a gene. The CDR3 runs to 14 residues. The germline gives CDR1 SGHRS, CDR2 YFSETQ. The variable domain in full, with the rest retrieved from reference TRBV5-1 and TRBJ1-1, is KAGVTQTPRYLIKTRGQQVTLSCSPISGHRSVSWYQQTPGQGLQFLFEYFSETQRNKGNFPGRFSGRQFSNSRSEMNVSTLELGDSALYLCASSLRGQGAEAFFGQGTRLTVV.

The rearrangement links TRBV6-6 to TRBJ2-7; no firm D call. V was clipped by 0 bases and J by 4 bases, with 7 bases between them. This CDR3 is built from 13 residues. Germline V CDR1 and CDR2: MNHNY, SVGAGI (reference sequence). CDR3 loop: CASSYSGQYEQYF. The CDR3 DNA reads TGTGCCAGCAGTTACTCGGGCCAATACGAGCAGTACTTC.

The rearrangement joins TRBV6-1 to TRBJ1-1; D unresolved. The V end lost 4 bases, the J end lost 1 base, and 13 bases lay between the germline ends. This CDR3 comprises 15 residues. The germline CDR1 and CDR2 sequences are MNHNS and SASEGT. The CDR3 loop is CASSVSGEANTEAFF. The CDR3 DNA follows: TGTGCCAGCAGTGTAAGTGGGGAGGCGAACACTGAAGCTTTCTTT.

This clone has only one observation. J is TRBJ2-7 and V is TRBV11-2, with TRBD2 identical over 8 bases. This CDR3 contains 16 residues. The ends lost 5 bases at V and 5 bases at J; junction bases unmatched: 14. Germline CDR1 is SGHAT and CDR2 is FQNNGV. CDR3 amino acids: CASSKNEGLARDEQYF. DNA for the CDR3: TGTGCCAGCAGCAAAAATGAAGGACTAGCTCGAGACGAGCAGTACTTC.

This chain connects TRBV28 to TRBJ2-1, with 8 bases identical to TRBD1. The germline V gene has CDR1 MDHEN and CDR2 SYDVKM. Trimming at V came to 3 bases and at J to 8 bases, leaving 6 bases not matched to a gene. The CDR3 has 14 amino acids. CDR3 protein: CASSFQTGAYEQFF. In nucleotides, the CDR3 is TGTGCCAGCAGTTTTCAGACAGGGGCATATGAGCAGTTCTTC.

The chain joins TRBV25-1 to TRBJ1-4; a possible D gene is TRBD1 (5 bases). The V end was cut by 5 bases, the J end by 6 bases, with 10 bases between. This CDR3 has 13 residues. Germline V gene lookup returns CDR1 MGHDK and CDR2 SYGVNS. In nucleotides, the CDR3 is TGTGCCAGCAGTTCTCCGGGGGATGAAAAACTGTTTTTT. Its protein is CASSSPGDEKLFF. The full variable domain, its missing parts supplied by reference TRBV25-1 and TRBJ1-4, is EADIYQTPRYLVIGTGKKITLECSQTMGHDKMYWYQQDPGMELHLIHYSYGVNSTEKGDLSSESTVSRIRTEHFPLTLESARPSHTSQYLCASSSPGDEKLFFGSGTQLSVL.

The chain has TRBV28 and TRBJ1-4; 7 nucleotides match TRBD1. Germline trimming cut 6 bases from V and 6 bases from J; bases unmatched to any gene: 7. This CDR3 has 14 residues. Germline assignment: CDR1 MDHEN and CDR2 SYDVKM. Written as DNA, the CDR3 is TGTGCCAGCAGACAAGGGGGCGGACATGAAAAACTGTTTTTT. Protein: CASRQGGGHEKLFF.

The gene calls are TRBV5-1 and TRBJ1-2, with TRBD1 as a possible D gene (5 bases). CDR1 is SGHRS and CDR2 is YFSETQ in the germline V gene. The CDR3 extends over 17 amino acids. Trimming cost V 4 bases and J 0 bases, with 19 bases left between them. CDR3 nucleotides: TGCGCCAGCAGCCTCGAGGCGGGGACTAGAGCTAACTATGGCTACACCTTC. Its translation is CASSLEAGTRANYGYTF.

CDR3 protein: CASSLRAGALSYEQYF. In nucleotides, the CDR3 is TGTGCCAGCAGTTTAAGGGCAGGGGCCCTCTCCTACGAGCAGTACTTC. The chain is built from TRBV27 and TRBJ2-7; TRBD1 might be the D (6 bases). V was trimmed by 2 bases and J by 0 bases, leaving 14 bases between them. The germline gives CDR1 MNHEY, CDR2 SMNVEV (reference sequence). The CDR3 has 16 residues.

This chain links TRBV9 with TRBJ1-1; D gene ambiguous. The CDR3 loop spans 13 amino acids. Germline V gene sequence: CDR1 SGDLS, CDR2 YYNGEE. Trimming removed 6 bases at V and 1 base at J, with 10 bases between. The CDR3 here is CASKASANTEAFF. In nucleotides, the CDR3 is TGTGCCAGCAAAGCGTCGGCGAACACTGAAGCTTTCTTT.

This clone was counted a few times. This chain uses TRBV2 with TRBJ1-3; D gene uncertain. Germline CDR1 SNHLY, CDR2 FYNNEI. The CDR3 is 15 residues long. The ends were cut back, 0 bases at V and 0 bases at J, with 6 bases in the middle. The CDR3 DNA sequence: TGTGCCAGCAGTGAAGCTAGCTACTCTGGAAACACCATATATTTT. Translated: CASSEASYSGNTIYF. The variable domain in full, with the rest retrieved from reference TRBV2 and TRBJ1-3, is EPEVTQTPSHQVTQMGQEVILRCVPISNHLYFYWYRQILGQKVEFLVSFYNNEISEKSEIFDDQFSVERPDGSNFTLKIRSTKLEDSAMYFCASSEASYSGNTIYFGEGSWLTVV.

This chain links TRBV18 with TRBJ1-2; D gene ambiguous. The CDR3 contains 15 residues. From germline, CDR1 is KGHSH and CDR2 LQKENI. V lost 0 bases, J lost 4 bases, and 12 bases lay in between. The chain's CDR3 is CASSPPTRSGYGYTF. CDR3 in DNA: TGTGCCAGCTCACCACCAACCAGGTCTGGCTATGGCTACACCTTC.

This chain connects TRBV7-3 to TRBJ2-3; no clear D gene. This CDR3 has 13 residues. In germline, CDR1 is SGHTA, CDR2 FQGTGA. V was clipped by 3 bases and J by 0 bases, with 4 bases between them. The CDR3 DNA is TGTGCCAGCAGCTTCCTTAGCACAGATACGCAGTATTTT. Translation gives CASSFLSTDTQYF.

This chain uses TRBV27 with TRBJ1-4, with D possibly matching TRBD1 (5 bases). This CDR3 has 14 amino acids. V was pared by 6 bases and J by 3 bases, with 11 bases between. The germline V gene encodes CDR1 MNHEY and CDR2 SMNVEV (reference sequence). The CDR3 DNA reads TGTGCCAGCAGGCTTGGGACTCCTAATGAAAAACTGTTTTTT. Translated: CASRLGTPNEKLFF.

CDR3: CASSFGGPEQFF. The CDR3 DNA reads TGTGCCAGCAGCTTCGGAGGGCCTGAGCAGTTCTTC. This sequence joins TRBV7-2 and TRBJ2-1, with D perhaps TRBD2 (6 bases). The V and J ends lost 3 bases and 9 bases respectively, with 9 bases between them. The CDR3 has 12 residues. Germline V gene lookup returns CDR1 SGHTA and CDR2 FQGNSA.

The chain's CDR3 is CASSHGRTNEKLFF. For the CDR3, the DNA is TGTGCCAGCAGCCATGGCAGAACTAATGAAAAACTGTTTTTT. V gene TRBV14 combines with J gene TRBJ1-4; D uncertain. Germline V lookup: CDR1 SGHDN, CDR2 FVKESK. V lost 3 bases, J lost 1 base, and 6 bases lay in between. The CDR3 loop spans 14 amino acids.

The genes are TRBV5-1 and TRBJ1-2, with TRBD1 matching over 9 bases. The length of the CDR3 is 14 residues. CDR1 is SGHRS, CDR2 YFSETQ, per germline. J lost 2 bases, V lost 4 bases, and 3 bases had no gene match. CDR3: CASSVDRGNYGYTF. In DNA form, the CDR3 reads TGCGCCAGCAGCGTGGACAGGGGAAACTATGGCTACACCTTC.

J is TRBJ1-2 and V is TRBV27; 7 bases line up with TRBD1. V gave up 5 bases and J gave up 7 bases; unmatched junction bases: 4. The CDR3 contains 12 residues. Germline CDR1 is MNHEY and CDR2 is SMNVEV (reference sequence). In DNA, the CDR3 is TGTGCCAGCAGTACCAGGGGGTTTGGCTACACCTTC. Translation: CASSTRGFGYTF.

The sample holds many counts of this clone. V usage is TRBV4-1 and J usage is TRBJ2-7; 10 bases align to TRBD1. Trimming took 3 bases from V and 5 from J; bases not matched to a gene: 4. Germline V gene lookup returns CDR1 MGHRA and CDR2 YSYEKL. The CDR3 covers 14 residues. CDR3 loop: CASSHRQGANEQYF. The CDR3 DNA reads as TGCGCCAGCAGCCATCGACAGGGGGCCAACGAGCAGTACTTC.

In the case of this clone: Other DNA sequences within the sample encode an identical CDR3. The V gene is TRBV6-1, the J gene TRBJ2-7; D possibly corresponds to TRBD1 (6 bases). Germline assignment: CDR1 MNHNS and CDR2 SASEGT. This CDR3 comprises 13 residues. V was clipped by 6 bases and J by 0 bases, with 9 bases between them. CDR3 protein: CASSDRYSYEQYF. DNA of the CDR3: TGTGCCAGCAGCGACAGGTACTCCTACGAGCAGTACTTC.

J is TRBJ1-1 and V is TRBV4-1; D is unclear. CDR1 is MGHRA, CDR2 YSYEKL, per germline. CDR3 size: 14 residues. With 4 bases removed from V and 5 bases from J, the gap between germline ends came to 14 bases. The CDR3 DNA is TGCGCCAGCAGCCCTACTAACGGAGGGACTGAAGCTTTCTTT. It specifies CASSPTNGGTEAFF.

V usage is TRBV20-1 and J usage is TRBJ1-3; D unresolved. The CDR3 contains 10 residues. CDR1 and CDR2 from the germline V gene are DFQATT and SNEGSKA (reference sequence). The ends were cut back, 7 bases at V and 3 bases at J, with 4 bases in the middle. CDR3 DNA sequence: TGCAGTGAACATGGAAACACCATATATTTT. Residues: CSEHGNTIYF.

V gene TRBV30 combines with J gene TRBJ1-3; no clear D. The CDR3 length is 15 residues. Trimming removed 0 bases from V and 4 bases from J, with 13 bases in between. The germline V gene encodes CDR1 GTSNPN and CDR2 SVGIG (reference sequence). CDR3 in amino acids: CAWSVESGRGNTIYF. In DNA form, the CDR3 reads TGTGCCTGGAGTGTAGAGAGTGGCAGGGGAAACACCATATATTTT.

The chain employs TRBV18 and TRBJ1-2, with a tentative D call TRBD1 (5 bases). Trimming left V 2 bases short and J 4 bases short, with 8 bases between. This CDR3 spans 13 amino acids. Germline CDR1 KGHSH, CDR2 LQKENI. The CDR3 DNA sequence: TGTGCCAGCTCACCAGACAGCGCCTATGGCTACACCTTC. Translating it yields CASSPDSAYGYTF.

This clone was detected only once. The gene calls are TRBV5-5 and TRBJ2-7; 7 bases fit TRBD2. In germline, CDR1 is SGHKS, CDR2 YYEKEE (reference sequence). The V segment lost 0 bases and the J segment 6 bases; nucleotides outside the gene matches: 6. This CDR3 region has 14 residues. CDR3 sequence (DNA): TGTGCCAGCAGCTTGGTTGCGGGAGTCCTCGAGCAGTACTTC. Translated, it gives CASSLVAGVLEQYF.

This CDR3 is CASSPDRVGDGYTF. CDR3 nucleotides: TGTGCCAGCAGTCCGGACAGGGTGGGGGATGGCTACACCTTC. The rearrangement uses TRBV27 and TRBJ1-2, with TRBD1 identical over 8 bases. The CDR3 is made up of 14 amino acids. CDR1 MNHEY and CDR2 SMNVEV come from the germline V gene (reference sequence). Trimming removed 5 bases from V and 6 bases from J; junction bases left unmatched: 8.

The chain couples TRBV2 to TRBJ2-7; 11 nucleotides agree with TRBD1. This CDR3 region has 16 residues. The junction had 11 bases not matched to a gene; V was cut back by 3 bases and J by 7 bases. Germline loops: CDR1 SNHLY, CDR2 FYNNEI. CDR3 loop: CASSEGADRGRGEQYF. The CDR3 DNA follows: TGTGCCAGCAGTGAGGGGGCGGACAGGGGGCGAGGGGAGCAGTACTTC.

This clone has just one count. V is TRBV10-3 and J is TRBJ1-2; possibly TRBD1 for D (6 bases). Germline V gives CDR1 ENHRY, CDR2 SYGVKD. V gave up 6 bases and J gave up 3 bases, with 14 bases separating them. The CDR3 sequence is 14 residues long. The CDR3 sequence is CAISSGGRDYGYTF. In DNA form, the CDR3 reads TGTGCCATCAGCTCTGGGGGCAGGGACTATGGCTACACCTTC.

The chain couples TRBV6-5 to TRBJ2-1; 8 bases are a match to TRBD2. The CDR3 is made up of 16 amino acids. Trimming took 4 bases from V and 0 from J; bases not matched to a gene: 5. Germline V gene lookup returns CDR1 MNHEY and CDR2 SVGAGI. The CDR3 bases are TGTGCCAGCAGTTCCTTCAGCGGGAGCTCCTACAATGAGCAGTTCTTC. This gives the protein CASSSFSGSSYNEQFF.

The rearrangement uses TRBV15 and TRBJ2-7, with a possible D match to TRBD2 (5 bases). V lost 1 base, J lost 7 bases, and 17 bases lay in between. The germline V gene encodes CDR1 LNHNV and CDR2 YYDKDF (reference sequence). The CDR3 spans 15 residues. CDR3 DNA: TGTGCCACCAGCAGAGGCCTCGCTAGCCTGGGGGAGCAGTACTTC. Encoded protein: CATSRGLASLGEQYF.

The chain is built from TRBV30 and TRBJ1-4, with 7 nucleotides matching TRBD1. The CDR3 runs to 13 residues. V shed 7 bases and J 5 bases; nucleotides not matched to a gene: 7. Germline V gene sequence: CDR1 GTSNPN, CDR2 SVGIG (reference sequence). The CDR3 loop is CAYTGTANEKLFF. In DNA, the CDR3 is TGTGCCTATACCGGGACAGCAAATGAAAAACTGTTTTTT.